The clone carrying this TCR beta chain was seen more than once but under ten times. Antigen: not known. PCR was performed using 60 Vbeta and 13 Jbeta primers. Sequenced by immunoSEQ multiplex PCR; TCRdb stores in-frame clones only, minus some. The sample yields 60,000 or so clones, approximately 71% seen once. This entry comes from a study of cytomegalovirus exposure and HLA in healthy donors. Overall study results and limits: Apparent HLA restriction characterized most CMV-associated TCR beta chains in a later analysis.

Per germline, CDR1 SGHRS and CDR2 YFSETQ. V was shortened by 10 bases and J by 3 bases, with 19 bases between the two germline ends. This CDR3 comprises 14 residues. Sequences were obtained from PBMCs. The chain joins TRBV5-1 to TRBJ1-1, with D unresolved. The TCR sequence derives from a man aged 45-60 years in good health and CMV-seropositive. The CDR3 region is CASSSGFDDTEAFF. CDR3 DNA: TGCGCCTCCTCTTCCGGGTTTGATGACACTGAAGCTTTCTTT.